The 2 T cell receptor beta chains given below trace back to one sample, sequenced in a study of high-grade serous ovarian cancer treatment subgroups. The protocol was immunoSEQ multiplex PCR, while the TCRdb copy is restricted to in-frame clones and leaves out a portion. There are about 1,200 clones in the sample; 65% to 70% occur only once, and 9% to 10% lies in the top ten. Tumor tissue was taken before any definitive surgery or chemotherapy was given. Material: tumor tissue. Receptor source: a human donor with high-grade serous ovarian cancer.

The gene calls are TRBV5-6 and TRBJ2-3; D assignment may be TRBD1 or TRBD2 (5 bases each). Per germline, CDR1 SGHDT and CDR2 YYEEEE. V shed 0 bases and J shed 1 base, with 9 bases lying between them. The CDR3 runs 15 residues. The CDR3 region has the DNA TGTGCCAGCAGCTTGGGAGGGGCGGGCACAGATACGCAGTATTTT. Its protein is CASSLGGAGTDTQYF.

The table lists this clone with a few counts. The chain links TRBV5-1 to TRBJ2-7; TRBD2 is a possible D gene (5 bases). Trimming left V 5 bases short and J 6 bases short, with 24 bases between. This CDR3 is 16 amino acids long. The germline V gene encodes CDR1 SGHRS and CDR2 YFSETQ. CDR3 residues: CASSNTFEGGPPEQYF. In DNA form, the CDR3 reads TGCGCCAGCAGTAACACCTTTGAGGGTGGACCCCCCGAGCAGTACTTC.